Below, 32 T cell receptor beta chains from the same sample are listed, as sequenced in a study of T cells in Graves' hyperthyroidism and ophthalmopathy. Amplified TCR beta CDR3 regions derived from RNA transcripts. The HTBI primer set was used in a first-round RT-PCR of the TCR CDR3. TCRdb independently ran MiXCR on the multiplex PCR reads; one entry per CDR3 protein. The sample comprises fewer than 750,000 distinct CDR3 sequences, roughly 14% of which are singletons, and around 4.5% rests with the top ten. Sequencing was carried out using blood. Receptors originate from a woman aged 35 to 49 with Graves' ophthalmopathy.

The table lists this clonotype with many counts. The rearrangement links TRBV2 to TRBJ2-5; the D is unclear. The CDR3 has 13 residues. Per the germline V gene, CDR1 is SNHLY and CDR2 is FYNNEI. Between the trimmed V and J ends, which lost 8 bases and 5 bases, there was a span of 15 bases. The CDR3, as DNA: TGTGCCAGCTCACCTGATTTGGAGGAGACCCAGTACTTC. The encoded protein is CASSPDLEETQYF.

This clonotype was seen many times. The chain joins TRBV12-3 or TRBV12-4 to TRBJ2-7; 12 nucleotides match TRBD2. This CDR3 has 15 residues. J gave up 5 bases and V 5 bases, and 7 bases lay outside the gene matches. The CDR3 loop reads CASSPGLAGYHEQYF. The CDR3 DNA reads as TGTGCCAGCAGTCCAGGACTAGCGGGATACCACGAGCAGTACTTC.

This clonotype was observed many times. This chain links TRBV12-3 or TRBV12-4 with TRBJ2-5; 7 bases map to TRBD1. V dropped 6 bases and J dropped 4; count of bases not matched to a gene: 8. The CDR3 totals 14 residues. DNA for the CDR3: TGTGCCAGCAGGACAGGGTTAGAGCGAGAGACCCAGTACTTC. Translating it yields CASRTGLERETQYF.

The chain is built from TRBV7-8 and TRBJ1-1; 9 bases align to TRBD1. The CDR3 has 15 residues. Germline CDR1 is SGHVS and CDR2 is FQNEAQ. Trimming at V came to 5 bases and at J to 1 base, leaving 5 bases not matched to a gene. The CDR3 reads CASSVGTGTNTEAFF. CDR3 bases: TGTGCCAGCAGCGTTGGGACAGGGACGAACACTGAAGCTTTCTTT. Variable domain in full (rest from reference TRBV7-8 and TRBJ1-1): GAGVSQSPRYKVAKRGQDVALRCDPISGHVSLFWYQQALGQGPEFLTYFQNEAQLDKSGLPSDRFFAERPEGSVSTLKIQRTQQEDSAVYLCASSVGTGTNTEAFFGQGTRLTVV.

In its sample, this clonotype was seen many times. The chain combines TRBV12-3 or TRBV12-4 with TRBJ1-3, with TRBD1 as a possible D gene (6 bases). The ends were cut back, 6 bases at V and 0 bases at J, with 15 bases in the middle. CDR3 length: 16 amino acids. The CDR3 bases are TGTGCCAGCAGGAAGCGCGGGGGCCCCTCTGGAAACACCATATATTTT. This encodes CASRKRGGPSGNTIYF.

The chain links TRBV11-2 to TRBJ1-2; D may be TRBD1 (5 bases). The length of the CDR3 is 16 residues. Germline values: CDR1 SGHAT, CDR2 FQNNGV. The V and J ends lost 1 base and 1 base respectively, with 13 bases between them. In nucleotides, the CDR3 is TGTGCCAGCAGCTTAGGGGCGAGGGGCCTTAACTATGGCTACACCTTC. This codes for CASSLGARGLNYGYTF.

In the case of this clonotype: A much larger clone lies a single base off, so this may be a read error. Without the conserved terminal phenylalanine or tryptophan, this CDR3 likely stems from a read error. J is TRBJ1-2 and V is TRBV27, with TRBD1 identical over 10 bases. J was trimmed by 8 bases and V by 10 bases; bases with no gene match: 4. CDR1 MNHEY and CDR2 SMNVEV come from the germline V gene (reference sequence). The CDR3 has 11 residues. CDR3 sequence reads: CATGQGGGYTL. DNA of the CDR3: TGTGCCACAGGACAGGGGGGGGGCTACACCCTC.

The sample holds a few counts of this clonotype. The V and J genes are TRBV4-2 and TRBJ2-5, with 9 positions matching TRBD2. CDR1 and CDR2 (germline): LGHNA, YNFKEQ. The length of the CDR3 is 14 residues. V lost 4 bases to trimming and J lost 3 bases; unmatched junction nucleotides: 3. CDR3 DNA sequence: TGTGCCAGCAGCCGAGCTAGCGGGGAAGAGACCCAGTACTTC. It specifies CASSRASGEETQYF.

This clonotype was counted many times. This chain joins TRBV27 and TRBJ1-5; no clear D gene. Trimming shortened V by 6 bases and J by 0 bases, and 9 bases separated the two germline ends. The CDR3 spans 14 residues. Looked up from germline, CDR1 is MNHEY and CDR2 is SMNVEV (reference sequence). CDR3 sequence: CASRPVLSNQPQHF. CDR3 DNA sequence: TGTGCCAGCAGACCAGTTCTTAGCAATCAGCCCCAGCATTTT.

This clonotype was counted a few times. The J gene is TRBJ1-1, the V gene TRBV7-2, with 7 bases aligning to TRBD1. The V gene end was trimmed by 4 bases and the J gene end by 4 bases; junction bases not matched to a gene: 9. This CDR3 spans 15 amino acids. The germline gives CDR1 SGHTA, CDR2 FQGNSA. The CDR3 region is CASSSGEQGITEAFF. The CDR3, as DNA: TGTGCCAGCAGCTCGGGGGAACAGGGGATCACTGAAGCTTTCTTT.

The chain employs TRBV12-3 or TRBV12-4 and TRBJ2-7, with D possibly being TRBD2 (6 bases). The CDR3 runs 17 residues. V lost 5 bases and J 0 bases, leaving 20 bases between the germline ends. Here the CDR3 reads CASSLTGGGPSSYEQYF. The CDR3 DNA reads as TGTGCCAGCAGTCTAACCGGGGGTGGGCCGAGCTCCTACGAGCAGTACTTC.

This clonotype has only a few counts. The V call is TRBV28, the J call TRBJ2-7, with 15 bases aligning to TRBD2. Germline V lookup: CDR1 MDHEN, CDR2 SYDVKM. V shed 2 bases and J 3 bases; nucleotides not matched to a gene: 14. This CDR3 spans 20 amino acids. The CDR3 spells CASSLTRTSGRGRSIYEQYF. The CDR3 DNA is TGTGCCAGCAGTTTAACCAGGACTAGCGGGAGGGGAAGAAGTATCTACGAGCAGTACTTC.

Ten or more counts support this clonotype. The chain carries TRBV28 and TRBJ2-7, with D maybe TRBD1 (5 bases). The V end was cut by 3 bases, the J end by 6 bases, with 9 bases between. Germline loops: CDR1 MDHEN, CDR2 SYDVKM. CDR3 length: 12 amino acids. CDR3 protein: CASSFKGFEQYF. DNA of the CDR3: TGTGCCAGCAGTTTTAAGGGGTTCGAGCAGTACTTC.

This clonotype occurred once. Since a much larger clone is just one base distant, this may be a read error. The chain uses TRBV9 and TRBJ2-7; D assignment may be TRBD1 or TRBD2 (7 bases each). Germline V gives CDR1 SGDLS, CDR2 YYNGEE. The germline V and J ends were trimmed by 4 bases and 2 bases, with 16 bases remaining between them. The CDR3 has 15 residues. The CDR3 spells CASSQGGDHAYEQYF. In nucleotides, the CDR3 is TGTGCCAGCAGCCAGGGGGGGGATCACGCCTACGAGCAGTACTTC.

This clonotype was counted ten times or more. The gene calls are TRBV12-5 and TRBJ2-7; 7 nucleotides align to TRBD2. CDR1 is LGHNT, CDR2 FRNRAP, per germline. The junction had 9 bases not matched to a gene; V was cut back by 4 bases and J by 3 bases. The CDR3 has 15 residues. The CDR3 is CASGSTTSSLYEQYF. CDR3 DNA: TGTGCTAGTGGTTCCACGACTAGCAGCCTCTACGAGCAGTACTTC.

This clonotype was observed many times. Here the CDR3 reads CASSLTGGETGELFF. The CDR3 DNA is TGTGCCAGCAGCCTGACAGGGGGCGAGACCGGGGAGCTGTTTTTT. The chain carries TRBV11-2 and TRBJ2-2; 10 bases line up with TRBD1. This CDR3 contains 15 residues. V was pared by 5 bases and J by 5 bases, with 5 bases of the junction left unmatched. The germline V gene encodes CDR1 SGHAT and CDR2 FQNNGV.

A few counts support this clonotype. The chain links TRBV9 to TRBJ1-3; D uncertain. The CDR3 sequence is 15 residues long. The V and J ends lost 1 base and 0 bases respectively, with 8 bases between them. CDR1 is SGDLS, CDR2 YYNGEE, per germline. CDR3 coding DNA: TGTGCCAGCAGCGTAACCTCCGACTCTGGAAACACCATATATTTT. It is translated as CASSVTSDSGNTIYF. The entire variable domain, with the rest obtained from reference TRBV9 and TRBJ1-3, is as follows: DSGVTQTPKHLITATGQRVTLRCSPRSGDLSVYWYQQSLDQGLQFLIQYYNGEERAKGNILERFSAQQFPDLHSELNLSSLELGDSALYFCASSVTSDSGNTIYFGEGSWLTVV.

The genes are TRBV12-3 or TRBV12-4 and TRBJ1-2; 8 nucleotides match TRBD1. The CDR3 runs 15 residues. Trimming took 5 bases from V and 1 from J; bases not matched to a gene: 6. In DNA form, the CDR3 reads TGTGCCAGCAGTCGTGGACAGGGACTTAACTATGGCTACACCTTC. It is translated as CASSRGQGLNYGYTF.

This clonotype occurred many times. The genes are TRBV10-3 and TRBJ2-2; 7 nucleotides agree with TRBD2. With 5 bases clipped from V and 1 base from J, the junction kept 4 bases outside the gene matches. Looked up from germline, CDR1 is ENHRY and CDR2 is SYGVKD. This CDR3 spans 15 amino acids. The CDR3 is CAISTPSGNTGELFF. The CDR3 DNA reads TGTGCCATCAGTACGCCTAGCGGGAACACCGGGGAGCTGTTTTTT.

Ten or more counts support this clonotype. This chain joins TRBV5-1 and TRBJ1-1; D remains unclear. V gave up 0 bases and J gave up 1 base, with 10 bases separating them. In germline, CDR1 is SGHRS, CDR2 YFSETQ. The CDR3 is 15 amino acids. The CDR3 reads CASSLVSTGNTEAFF. The CDR3 coding sequence is TGCGCCAGCAGCTTGGTGTCCACTGGGAACACTGAAGCTTTCTTT.

The chain links TRBV24-1 to TRBJ1-2; 8 nucleotides line up with TRBD1. V dropped 4 bases and J dropped 7; count of bases not matched to a gene: 13. Germline V gene sequence: CDR1 KGHDR, CDR2 SFDVKD. The CDR3 spans 16 residues. The CDR3 coding sequence is TGTGCCACCAGTGACCCTTGGACAGGGTCCTACTTTGGCTACACCTTC. It yields the protein CATSDPWTGSYFGYTF.

This clonotype was counted at least ten times. The V gene is TRBV19, the J gene TRBJ2-7; TRBD1 matches at 9 bases. Germline V gene lookup returns CDR1 LNHDA and CDR2 SQIVND (reference sequence). The CDR3 consists of 14 residues. J lost 7 bases, V lost 5 bases, and 9 bases had no gene match. Written as DNA, the CDR3 is TGTGCCAGTAGTTTTACCGGGACAGGGTGGGAGCAGTACTTC. Encoded protein: CASSFTGTGWEQYF.

The table lists this clonotype with many counts. The chain couples TRBV3-1 to TRBJ1-1; D is ambiguous. Germline lookup yields CDR1 LGHDT and CDR2 YNNKEL (reference sequence). The CDR3 has 14 amino acids. Trimming removed 2 bases from V and 5 bases from J, with 12 bases in between. CDR3 in DNA: TGTGCCAGCAGCCAAAGTCCCTCCCGGACTGAAGCTTTCTTT. Its translation is CASSQSPSRTEAFF.

The table lists this clonotype with many counts. This chain connects TRBV9 to TRBJ2-2; 11 positions match TRBD1. Germline V gene data show CDR1 as SGDLS and CDR2 as YYNGEE. This CDR3 has 15 residues. Trimming removed 4 bases from V and 4 bases from J; junction bases left unmatched: 3. As DNA, the CDR3 is TGTGCCAGCAGCTTGGGACAGGGGGTCACCGGGGAGCTGTTTTTT. Amino acid sequence: CASSLGQGVTGELFF.

The chain uses TRBV5-4 and TRBJ1-2, with D possibly TRBD1 on 6 matching bases. The CDR3 runs to 15 residues. Trimming cost V 4 bases and J 5 bases, with 18 bases left between them. CDR1 and CDR2 (germline): SGHNT, YYREEE (reference sequence). The CDR3 loop reads CASSPTLTGGYGYTF. In nucleotides, the CDR3 is TGTGCCAGCAGCCCCACCCTGACAGGTGGATATGGCTACACCTTC.

This sequence joins TRBV30 and TRBJ2-7, with D tentatively TRBD2 (5 bases). The germline gives CDR1 GTSNPN, CDR2 SVGIG (reference sequence). The germline V and J ends were trimmed by 3 bases and 4 bases, with 13 bases remaining between them. This CDR3 is built from 13 residues. The CDR3 DNA reads TGTGCCTGGAGCAGCGGAGCCGAGTACGAGCAGTACTTC. Translating it yields CAWSSGAEYEQYF.

This clonotype was seen at least ten times. This chain uses TRBV29-1 with TRBJ2-5, with 7 bases aligning to TRBD2. This CDR3 has 11 residues. Germline CDR1 reads SQVTM; CDR2 reads ANQGSEA. V lost 6 bases, J lost 3 bases, and 1 base stayed unmatched. The CDR3 sequence: CSVAGEETQYF. Here the CDR3 DNA reads TGCAGCGTGGCGGGAGAAGAGACCCAGTACTTC.

This clonotype was counted at least ten times. This chain connects TRBV12-3 or TRBV12-4 to TRBJ2-5; TRBD2 matches at 7 bases. CDR3 length equals 13 residues. The V and J ends lost 3 bases and 6 bases, in that order; junction bases with no gene match: 4. The CDR3 DNA sequence: TGTGCCAGCAGTTTCGGGGGGTTGCAGACCCAGTACTTC. It codes for CASSFGGLQTQYF.

The V and J genes are TRBV27 and TRBJ1-5; maybe TRBD1 (5 bases). CDR3 length: 12 residues. The germline V gene has CDR1 MNHEY and CDR2 SMNVEV (reference sequence). With 8 bases removed from V and 7 bases from J, the gap between germline ends came to 12 bases. The CDR3 DNA follows: TGTGCCAGCGGGACCCTCAGGCAGCCCCAGCATTTT. This codes for CASGTLRQPQHF.

The table lists this clonotype with many counts. The V gene is TRBV6-5, the J gene TRBJ1-1; no clear D gene. The CDR3 extends over 13 amino acids. With 2 bases removed from V and 5 bases from J, the gap between germline ends came to 9 bases. The germline V gene has CDR1 MNHEY and CDR2 SVGAGI. CDR3 loop: CASSYGSRTEAFF. The CDR3 nucleotides read TGTGCCAGCAGTTACGGTAGTCGTACTGAAGCTTTCTTT.

This clonotype was observed a few times. The chain has TRBV20-1 and TRBJ2-7; 9 nucleotides line up with TRBD2. Germline V gives CDR1 DFQATT, CDR2 SNEGSKA (reference sequence). The CDR3 consists of 14 residues. V trimming: 3 bases; J trimming: 2 bases; junction bases outside the gene matches: 5. The CDR3, as DNA: TGCAGTGCTAGCATCCTAGCGGGGACCTACGAGCAGTACTTC. Its protein product is CSASILAGTYEQYF.

CDR3 protein: CAIKEQETQYF. CDR3 DNA sequence: TGTGCCATCAAAGAACAGGAGACCCAGTACTTC. J is TRBJ2-5 and V is TRBV10-3; no definite D call. Germline values: CDR1 ENHRY, CDR2 SYGVKD. This CDR3 is 11 amino acids long. The V and J ends lost 7 bases and 5 bases respectively, with 8 bases between them.